The present T cell receptor (beta chain) was sequenced within a study of shared clonotypes between healthy human individuals. The authors' processing: As immunoSEQ supplied junction-only sequences (without quality scores), filtering differed. The protocol was immunoSEQ multiplex PCR, while the TCRdb copy is restricted to in-frame clones and leaves out a portion. That table furnishes V, J and clone size, whereas the DNA furnished D and trimming. The table includes hundreds of thousands of clones, about 96% detected once. Concerning this clone itself: Its target is not known.

Per germline, CDR1 MNHEY and CDR2 SVGAGI. V lost 6 bases, J lost 5 bases, and 10 bases stayed unmatched. This CDR3 is 15 amino acids long. Points from the study as a whole: Clonotypes shared by all four donors outscored non-shared clonotypes in generation probability. Few donors limited the genetic and exposure-history diversity represented.

Naive CD8 populations comprised CD45RO-negative cells positively selected for CCR7, excluding terminally differentiated effector memory CD45RA+ cells. Material: naive CD8+ T cells sorted from blood. This clonotype was sampled from a young woman in good health. The V gene is TRBV6-5, the J gene TRBJ2-7; 10 nucleotides match TRBD2. Here the CDR3 DNA reads TGTGCCAGCAGCCCATATAGCGGGAGGCCTGACGAGCAGTACTTC. Translated, it gives CASSPYSGRPDEQYF.